Sequencing of this TCR beta chain was carried out in a study of Graves' ophthalmopathy and Graves' hyperthyroidism listed by TCRdb under 2018. In the study overall: Peripheral blood was collected at initial diagnosis, prior to any treatment. The approximately 98 discovery patients were randomly divided into training and test sets at a 7:3 ratio. In total, 135 blood samples were TCR-sequenced: around 42 ophthalmopathy, approximately 75 hyperthyroidism and approximately 17 hyperthyroidism-to-ophthalmopathy patients. The study used TCR beta repertoire signatures to distinguish Graves' ophthalmopathy from Graves' hyperthyroidism and to predict progression to ophthalmopathy. In roughly 6 hyperthyroidism patients, the T-cell repertoire of thyroid tissue was compared with the T-cell repertoire of blood. A discovery set of 90 to 100 patients (more than 40 ophthalmopathy, 55 to 60 stable hyperthyroidism) was enrolled to explore V-J signatures distinguishing ophthalmopathy from hyperthyroidism. The independent validation cohort included about 19 hyperthyroidism patients plus 17 patients who later progressed from hyperthyroidism to ophthalmopathy. After sampling, hyperthyroidism patients received methimazole starting at 30 mg daily, and ophthalmopathy patients received high-dose intravenous methylprednisolone.

There are many counts of this clonotype. Its cognate antigen has yet to be identified. Qualities for individual bases were not recorded, and no much larger clone is one base off. The germline ends are 7 bases apart after V is trimmed by 7 bases and J by 1 base. CDR1 and CDR2, per the germline V gene, are SQVTM and ANQGSEA. From its cysteine to its phenylalanine, the CDR3 spans 11 amino acids. Just the 33-base CDR3 DNA is kept, in frame starting at base 1. TCR beta CDR3 regions were amplified from RNA transcripts for repertoire sequencing. HTBI primers and the Qiagen OneStep RT-PCR kit were used in a first-round RT-PCR, which was followed by a second-round multiplex PCR, size selection and purification. The libraries underwent paired-end sequencing with 100 bp reads on an Illumina HiSeq2000. In the source study's methods: SOAPnuke was used to process the reads, throwing out any read that had adapters, had uncalled bases, had a mean Phred below 15, or lacked an exact constant-primer or identifier match. COPE v1.2.5 was used to merge high-quality paired reads. Each unique nucleotide sequence was treated as a clonotype, and MiTCR v1.1 was used to align the clonotypes to the IMGT TRB V, D and J references. The analysis was limited to V-J combinations with a frequency above 0.0001, which together covered around 99% of the repertoires. For each V-J combination, a TCR clonal expansion and chaos score was defined as F50 clonal expansion divided by the chaos observed in the TCRdist matrix. Welch's t-statistics and random forest were used to reduce the features to approximately 13 V-J combinations, which were then used as input to a naive Bayes classifier. The Morisita-Horn index was used to measure how similar the thyroid and blood repertoires were. The public reads were run again by TCRdb, first through fastp at Q25 and then through MiXCR, and only productive beta chains were kept. Rows merge per CDR3 protein into single entries with the most common DNA and genes. These V and J calls originate from TCRdb's pipeline instead of the authors' own analysis. This sample gives about half a million distinct CDR3 sequences in total; 13% to 15% of them show up just once. The top ten clonotypes cover roughly 9.8% of the sample.

Overall results and qualifications from the work: Sample size was not statistically predetermined, and group allocation was not concealed from the investigators. In cross-validation, the 13-signature model distinguished ophthalmopathy from stable hyperthyroidism with almost 90% sensitivity and around 81% specificity, and in the test set the corresponding values were approximately 80% and 68%. In validation, the model predicted ophthalmopathy progression with 70.59% sensitivity and around 72% specificity; some 13 predicted patients were CT-confirmed with GO in a median of approximately 6.2 months. Among expanded thyroid clonotypes with frequency above 0.001, most also showed up in blood, which suggests that blood repertoires may reflect the thyroid immune response.

Patients with ophthalmopathy had moderately to severely active disease, with a Clinical Activity Score of 3 or more, a NOSPECS grade of 4 or more, and a disease duration of less than 3 months. Anyone with other autoimmune diseases, uncontrolled infections, pregnancy or lactation was excluded from the study. Diagnosis was based on clinical symptoms, serum thyroxine, TRAb, thyroid ultrasound and orbital computed tomography. Ficoll-Paque density gradient centrifugation was used to isolate PBMCs from about 10 ml of fresh peripheral blood. Total RNA was extracted using Trizol reagent, and RNA quality was checked on an Agilent 2100 Bioanalyzer.

The sequence joins TRBV29-1 to TRBJ1-2; the D gene is not confidently resolved. Source material: blood. This receptor was obtained from a woman aged 30 to 39 with Graves' ophthalmopathy. Donor details come from another sample of the same person, matched by shared clones. CDR3 protein: CSGTFNYGYTF. The bases are TGCAGCGGGACCTTTAACTATGGCTACACCTTC.